These 15 T cell receptor beta chains were all obtained from the same sample, sequenced in a study of blood T cell repertoires in COVID-19 (dated by TCRdb to 2020 to 2022). Receptors were amplified or captured by the immunoSEQ multiplex PCR assay. TCRdb's version of the immuneACCESS table is confined to in-frame rearrangements and falls short of the full clone set. An unresolved V gene accounts for under half of the shortfall where checked; the remainder is of unknown origin. This sample holds roughly 180,000 clones; approximately 80% were observed only once. The ten largest clones represent around 6.8% of the sample. Sequencing used peripheral blood. All receptors derive from a human donor in a cohort sampled during active COVID-19.

This chain uses TRBV7-2 with TRBJ2-3, with 12 positions matching TRBD2. Germline V lookup: CDR1 SGHTA, CDR2 FQGNSA. The CDR3 covers 18 residues. After removal of 1 base from V and 4 bases from J, the junction contained 9 bases not matched to a gene. This CDR3 reads CASSLGSSGGASPDTQYF. As DNA, the CDR3 is TGTGCCAGCAGCTTAGGATCTAGCGGGGGGGCCTCCCCAGATACGCAGTATTTT.

This clone was detected only a few times. The chain combines TRBV15 with TRBJ2-7; possibly TRBD1 for D (5 bases). Between the trimmed V and J ends, which lost 0 bases and 0 bases, there was a span of 6 bases. CDR1 is LNHNV, CDR2 YYDKDF, per germline (reference sequence). This CDR3 region has 14 residues. The CDR3 protein is CATSRDRDSYEQYF. The DNA for the CDR3 is TGTGCCACCAGCAGAGACAGGGACTCCTACGAGCAGTACTTC.

The J gene is TRBJ1-2, the V gene TRBV5-1; D unresolved. The germline gives CDR1 SGHRS, CDR2 YFSETQ. V shed 0 bases and J shed 8 bases, with 5 bases lying between them. The CDR3 length is 11 residues. In nucleotides, the CDR3 is TGCGCCAGCAGCTTGGCCGGGGGCTACACCTTC. Protein product: CASSLAGGYTF. The whole variable domain, remainder taken from reference TRBV5-1 and TRBJ1-2, is KAGVTQTPRYLIKTRGQQVTLSCSPISGHRSVSWYQQTPGQGLQFLFEYFSETQRNKGNFPGRFSGRQFSNSRSEMNVSTLELGDSALYLCASSLAGGYTFGSGTRLTVV.

The rearrangement uses TRBV6-1 and TRBJ2-5; the match to TRBD2 covers 9 bases. V lost 1 base, J lost 3 bases, and 0 bases stayed unmatched. CDR1 MNHNS and CDR2 SASEGT come from the germline V gene. The CDR3 totals 14 residues. Written as DNA, the CDR3 is TGTGCCAGCAGTGAAGGACTAGCGGAAGAGACCCAGTACTTC. Protein: CASSEGLAEETQYF.

The V and J genes are TRBV2 and TRBJ1-2; D is uncertain. The CDR3 length is 10 residues. From germline, CDR1 is SNHLY and CDR2 FYNNEI. V was cut by 7 bases and J by 5 bases, with 5 bases left in between. The CDR3 bases are TGTGCCAGCACCAGATATGGCTACACCTTC. Translated, it gives CASTRYGYTF.

The chain joins TRBV5-5 to TRBJ2-7; no clear D. Germline V gives CDR1 SGHKS, CDR2 YYEKEE (reference sequence). Trimming took off 1 base at V and 4 bases at J, with 6 bases between the two ends. The CDR3 runs 12 residues. The CDR3 loop reads CASSLTPYEQYF. DNA for the CDR3: TGTGCCAGCAGCTTGACTCCATACGAGCAGTACTTC.

CDR3 coding DNA: TGTGCCAGTAGTTGGTCGGGGGTGAACACTGAAGCTTTCTTT. The encoded protein is CASSWSGVNTEAFF. The chain couples TRBV19 to TRBJ1-1, with a weak D call TRBD1 (5 bases). Trimming shortened V by 5 bases and J by 0 bases, and 10 bases separated the two germline ends. CDR3 length: 14 residues. Per germline, CDR1 LNHDA and CDR2 SQIVND (reference sequence).

V is TRBV19 and J is TRBJ1-3; no clear D gene. The CDR3 runs to 16 residues. Trimming pared 3 bases from V and 1 base from J, leaving 13 bases between. Germline CDR1 reads LNHDA; CDR2 reads SQIVND (reference sequence). The CDR3 is CASSIPGEESGNTIYF. In nucleotides, the CDR3 is TGTGCCAGTAGTATCCCCGGTGAGGAGTCTGGAAACACCATATATTTT.

In this sample, this clone turned up a few times. Here the CDR3 DNA reads TGTGCCAGCAGTTTCCGGACTATCAATCAGCCCCAGCATTTT. Its translation is CASSFRTINQPQHF. The chain recombines TRBV6-5 with TRBJ1-5; D gene uncertain. This CDR3 contains 14 residues. Trimming removed 4 bases at V and 3 bases at J, with 10 bases between. Germline V CDR1 and CDR2: MNHEY, SVGAGI.

The chain has TRBV7-9 and TRBJ2-1; TRBD2 agrees at 12 bases. The CDR3 extends over 16 amino acids. The junction had 7 bases not matched to a gene; V was cut back by 5 bases and J by 5 bases. Germline V gives CDR1 SEHNR, CDR2 FQNEAQ (reference sequence). CDR3 loop: CASSARTSGEDNEQFF. The CDR3 DNA reads as TGTGCCAGCAGCGCCCGGACTAGCGGGGAAGACAATGAGCAGTTCTTC.

The chain couples TRBV5-1 to TRBJ2-1; TRBD1 aligns across 9 bases. The CDR3 runs to 13 residues. V lost 6 bases, J lost 6 bases, and 4 bases stayed unmatched. The germline gives CDR1 SGHRS, CDR2 YFSETQ. CDR3 DNA sequence: TGCGCCAGCACGCGGGACAGGGTCAATGAGCAGTTCTTC. This gives the protein CASTRDRVNEQFF.

The chain combines TRBV6-5 with TRBJ1-1; the D gene is possibly TRBD1 (6 bases). Trimming shortened V by 5 bases and J by 0 bases, and 7 bases separated the two germline ends. The CDR3 contains 13 residues. Germline V lookup: CDR1 MNHEY, CDR2 SVGAGI. The CDR3 reads CASSNRVNTEAFF. CDR3 nucleotide sequence: TGTGCCAGCAGTAACAGGGTGAACACTGAAGCTTTCTTT.

The rearrangement links TRBV7-9 to TRBJ1-3; D is unclear. Trimming took 1 base from V and 4 from J, leaving 11 bases between them. CDR1 and CDR2 (germline): SEHNR, FQNEAQ (reference sequence). The CDR3 sequence is 15 residues long. CDR3 region: CASSLDVGAGNTIYF. The CDR3 DNA follows: TGTGCCAGCAGCTTAGACGTAGGAGCCGGAAACACCATATATTTT.

The V call is TRBV3-1 (or the pseudogene TRBV3-2), the J call TRBJ1-1; weak D call: TRBD1 (5 bases). Looked up from germline, CDR1 is LGHDT and CDR2 is YNNKEL (reference sequence). The CDR3 is 15 residues long. The V end was cut by 5 bases, the J end by 6 bases, with 19 bases between. The DNA for the CDR3 is TGTGCCAGCAGCACCCGAGTCACGGGGGAAGCTGAAGCTTTCTTT. This encodes CASSTRVTGEAEAFF.

The genes are TRBV3-1 (or the pseudogene TRBV3-2) and TRBJ1-1, with 10 bases lining up with TRBD1. CDR3 length equals 20 residues. V lost 6 bases and J lost 1; bases outside the gene matches: 20. The germline CDR1 and CDR2 sequences are LGHDT and YNNKEL (reference sequence). The CDR3 DNA reads as TGTGCCAGCAGTCGAACACCGGGACAGGGGTTTTCTAGAGAGAACACTGAAGCTTTCTTT. Translated: CASSRTPGQGFSRENTEAFF.